The rows below give T cell receptor beta chains drawn from one sample of a study of cytomegalovirus exposure and HLA in healthy donors. Produced via immunoSEQ multiplex PCR; TCRdb's table is partial and in-frame only. The sample lists fewer than 250,000 clones; 80% to 90% were seen once. The material sequenced was PBMCs. Receptors were obtained from a man aged 25-45 years in good health and CMV-seronegative. CDR3s include the opening cysteine and the closing phenylalanine or tryptophan. The order of the fields is CDR3 protein, CDR3 DNA, V gene, clone size, J gene, D gene. The D gene is left open where the match is weak. A clone size is listed for some rows: how often the clone was seen (once, few, many), or a class if it is expanded.

CASSSAPQRARSEAFF | TGTGCCAGCAGCTCAGCCCCCCAGAGGGCCAGGAGTGAAGCTTTCTTT | TRBV11-2 | NA | TRBJ1-1 | NA
CASSQQSFRYAGASKETQYF | TGCGCCAGCAGCCAACAAAGTTTTAGATACGCCGGAGCAAGTAAAGAGACCCAGTACTTC | TRBV5-1 | NA | TRBJ2-5 | NA
CASSLTMRGLNTEAFF | TGTGCCAGCAGCTTAACTATGCGGGGCCTGAACACTGAAGCTTTCTTT | TRBV7-8 | NA | TRBJ1-1 | NA
CASSVGIGQETQYF | TGTGCCAGCAGCGTAGGAATCGGTCAAGAGACCCAGTACTTC | TRBV9 | NA | TRBJ2-5 | NA
CASGQHGQSGPQHF | TGTGCCAGCGGACAACATGGGCAATCAGGGCCCCAGCATTTT | TRBV6-5 | NA | TRBJ1-5 | NA
CATSRGQGSYEQYF | TGTGCCACCAGCAGAGGACAGGGGTCCTACGAGCAGTACTTC | TRBV15 | NA | TRBJ2-7 | TRBD1
CASSQHRDEQFF | TGCGCCAGCAGCCAACACAGGGATGAGCAGTTCTTC | TRBV4-1 | NA | TRBJ2-1 | NA
CASSFGQTAFQPQHF | TGTGCCAGCAGTTTTGGGCAAACCGCGTTTCAGCCCCAGCATTTT | TRBV28 | NA | TRBJ1-5 | NA
CASSQGYRGPSGASVLTF | TGCGCCAGCAGCCAGGGCTACAGGGGCCCATCTGGGGCCAGCGTCCTGACTTTC | TRBV5-1 | NA | TRBJ2-6 | TRBD1
CASSPGTGLGYTF | TGTGCCAGCAGCCCTGGGACAGGCCTTGGCTACACCTTC | TRBV7-3 | NA | TRBJ1-2 | TRBD1
CSVERLLGGERYGYTF | TGCAGCGTTGAACGACTCCTGGGAGGGGAGAGGTATGGCTACACCTTC | TRBV29-1 | NA | TRBJ1-2 | NA
CASSLYSAYEQYF | TGTGCCAGCAGCTTGTATTCGGCCTACGAGCAGTACTTC | TRBV5-6 | NA | TRBJ2-7 | NA
CASSRTKETQYF | TGTGCCAGCAGCCGAACAAAAGAGACCCAGTACTTC | TRBV7-2 | NA | TRBJ2-5 | NA
CASSFERGLYEQYF | TGTGCCAGCAGCTTCGAGCGGGGTTTGTACGAGCAGTACTTC | TRBV11-2 | NA | TRBJ2-7 | TRBD2
CASSAGQAYEQYF | TGCGCCAGCAGCGCGGGACAGGCCTACGAGCAGTACTTC | TRBV5-1 | NA | TRBJ2-7 | TRBD1
CASGKTGLESQETQYF | TGTGCCAGCGGGAAGACGGGACTAGAGAGTCAAGAGACCCAGTACTTC | TRBV9 | NA | TRBJ2-5 | TRBD2
CASMSSIGTGSPDTQYF | TGTGCCAGCATGAGCAGCATAGGGACAGGGTCCCCAGATACGCAGTATTTT | TRBV28 | NA | TRBJ2-3 | TRBD1
CASSASGLNSPLHF | TGTGCCAGCAGCGCCTCGGGACTGAATTCACCCCTCCACTTT | TRBV9 | once | TRBJ1-6 | NA
CASRQVLNQPQHF | TGTGCCAGCAGGCAGGTCCTGAATCAGCCCCAGCATTTT | TRBV6-5 | few | TRBJ1-5 | NA
CASSLVAGGNQPQHF | TGTGCCAGCAGCTTAGTAGCGGGGGGCAACCAGCCCCAGCATTTT | TRBV7-6 | NA | TRBJ1-5 | NA
CASSLGRTGAEQYF | TGTGCCAGCAGCCTCGGTAGGACAGGGGCCGAGCAGTACTTC | TRBV9 | few | TRBJ2-7 | TRBD1
CASSDSGIGELFF | TGTGCCAGCAGTGATTCAGGGATCGGGGAGCTGTTTTTT | TRBV25-1 | NA | TRBJ2-2 | NA
CASSFAPAAYLSGASVLTF | TGTGCCAGCAGTTTTGCTCCAGCCGCCTACCTCTCTGGGGCCAGCGTCCTGACTTTC | TRBV28 | once | TRBJ2-6 | NA
CASSLINYEQYF | TGTGCCAGCAGCCTCATAAACTACGAGCAGTACTTC | TRBV14 | NA | TRBJ2-7 | NA
CATREQGPNTEAFF | TGTGCCACCAGGGAACAGGGACCGAACACTGAGGCTTTCTTT | TRBV15 | NA | TRBJ1-1 | NA
CASNRVNTEAFF | TGTGCCAGCAACCGGGTGAACACTGAAGCTTTCTTT | TRBV7-9 | few | TRBJ1-1 | NA
CASSFGGREQYF | TGTGCCAGCAGTTTTGGGGGCAGGGAGCAGTACTTC | TRBV27 | NA | TRBJ2-5 | NA
CASSFSPSLAVGETQYF | TGCGCCAGCAGCTTCTCGCCCAGCCTAGCGGTGGGGGAGACCCAGTACTTC | TRBV5-1 | NA | TRBJ2-5 | TRBD2
CASKKDLGGGFFDTQYF | TGCGCCAGCAAGAAAGATCTGGGCGGGGGGTTTTTTGATACGCAGTATTTT | TRBV5-1 | NA | TRBJ2-3 | TRBD2
CASSLARERAHEQYF | TGTGCCAGCAGTTTAGCAAGGGAGCGGGCTCACGAGCAGTACTTC | TRBV27 | NA | TRBJ2-7 | NA
CAISPGQLNTEAFF | TGTGCCATCAGTCCGGGACAATTGAACACTGAAGCTTTCTTT | TRBV10-3 | NA | TRBJ1-1 | NA
CASSLDGGVGKNIQYF | TGTGCCAGCAGCTTGGATGGGGGGGTAGGCAAAAACATTCAGTACTTC | TRBV5-4 | NA | TRBJ2-4 | TRBD2
CASRFLRGKGDEQFF | TGTGCCAGCAGATTCCTCAGGGGGAAAGGAGATGAGCAGTTCTTC | TRBV6-1 | NA | TRBJ2-1 | TRBD1
CASSSYNTDTQYF | TGTGCCAGCAGCTCTTATAACACAGATACGCAGTATTTT | TRBV7-3 | NA | TRBJ2-3 | NA
CSVLLSTEAFF | TGCAGCGTTCTCTTGAGCACTGAAGCTTTCTTT | TRBV29-1 | NA | TRBJ1-1 | NA
CASSFAAGWHEQYF | TGTGCCAGCAGTTTCGCGGCGGGCTGGCACGAGCAGTACTTC | TRBV28 | once | TRBJ2-7 | NA
CASSHTWTGLREAFF | TGCGCCAGCAGCCACACCTGGACAGGGTTAAGGGAAGCTTTCTTT | TRBV4-1 | few | TRBJ1-1 | TRBD1
CASSLYSSYGYTF | TGTGCCAGCAGTTTATATTCCAGCTATGGCTACACCTTC | TRBV27 | NA | TRBJ1-2 | NA
CASSPRPQGSYEQYF | TGTGCCAGCAGCCCCCGCCCCCAGGGTAGCTACGAGCAGTACTTC | TRBV11-2 | NA | TRBJ2-7 | NA
CASSPRAPNTEAFF | TGTGCCAGCAGTCCCAGGGCGCCGAACACTGAAGCTTTCTTT | TRBV6-6 | NA | TRBJ1-1 | NA
CASSFGQTHNYGYTF | TGTGCCAGCAGTTTTGGGCAGACCCACAACTATGGCTACACCTTC | TRBV28 | NA | TRBJ1-2 | NA
CASSLLQSGVGTGELFF | TGTGCCAGCAGCTTATTACAGTCGGGGGTTGGCACCGGGGAGCTGTTTTTT | TRBV7-8 | NA | TRBJ2-2 | NA
CASSPLAGGPVGELFF | TGTGCCAGCAGCCCTCTAGCGGGGGGGCCTGTCGGGGAGCTGTTTTTT | TRBV11-1 | NA | TRBJ2-2 | TRBD2
CASSLSRVGGYTF | TGTGCCAGCAGTTTAAGCAGGGTCGGTGGCTACACCTTC | TRBV28 | once | TRBJ1-2 | NA
CASSLDTRYEQYF | TGTGCCAGCAGTTTAGACACCCGCTACGAGCAGTACTTC | TRBV27 | NA | TRBJ2-7 | NA
CASSSSGGLDGYTF | TGTGCCAGCAGTTCTTCAGGGGGGCTAGATGGCTACACCTTC | TRBV6-5 | NA | TRBJ1-2 | TRBD1
CASSQAILTGGTEAFF | TGCGCCAGCAGCCAAGCAATTTTAACCGGGGGCACTGAAGCTTTCTTT | TRBV4-1 | NA | TRBJ1-1 | NA
CASRPDRRASIYGYTF | TGTGCCAGCAGGCCAGACAGGCGCGCTAGTATCTATGGCTACACCTTC | TRBV28 | NA | TRBJ1-2 | NA
CASSALANSGNTIYF | TGTGCCAGCAGCGCCCTGGCAAACTCTGGAAACACCATATATTTT | TRBV9 | NA | TRBJ1-3 | NA
CASSEQAGVQETQYF | TGTGCCAGCAGTGAACAAGCGGGAGTCCAAGAGACCCAGTACTTC | TRBV2 | once | TRBJ2-5 | TRBD2